This is a list of T cell receptor beta chains from one sample in a study of regulatory T cells in long-lasting Graves disease. MiXCR was run by TCRdb on the multiplex PCR reads, yielding one entry per CDR3 protein. The data contain about 440,000 distinct CDR3 sequences, less than 20% of them singletons. The same sample was also studied in work on T cells in Graves' hyperthyroidism and ophthalmopathy.

Sample: peripheral blood mononuclear cells (PBMCs), taken at new diagnosis, from a patient treated with antithyroid drugs. These receptors all stem from a woman aged 18-29 years with Graves disease. CDR3s include the opening cysteine and the closing phenylalanine or tryptophan. D genes are given only for firm matches. For some rows the clone size is stated as once, few or many, or as a class when expanded; others skip it.

clone_size j_call v_call d_call cdr3_aa cdr3_nt
- TRBJ2-1 TRBV5-6 - CASSLGEGGGASRGQFF TGTGCCAGCAGCTTAGGGGAAGGAGGAGGAGCCTCTAGGGGGCAGTTCTTC
- TRBJ2-7 TRBV20-1 - CSAPPGLSYEQYF TGCAGTGCTCCCCCGGGACTTAGCTACGAGCAGTACTTC
few TRBJ2-1 TRBV9 - CASSQGGRAINEQFF TGTGCCAGCAGCCAAGGGGGGAGGGCCATAAATGAGCAGTTCTTC
- TRBJ2-3 TRBV9 - CASSDVGVDTQYF TGTGCCAGCAGCGATGTAGGGGTAGATACGCAGTATTTT
- TRBJ2-1 TRBV7-3 TRBD2 CASSTSPGLAGNEQFF TGTGCCAGCAGCACGTCCCCGGGACTAGCGGGCAATGAGCAGTTCTTC
- TRBJ2-4 TRBV6-9 TRBD1 CASSYRTGGVKNIRYF TGTGCCAGCAGTTATCGCACAGGGGGCGTCAAAAACATTCGGTACTTC
few TRBJ2-4 TRBV14 - CASSQGGLGKNIQYF TGTGCCAGCAGCCAAGGAGGTCTAGGCAAAAACATTCAGTACTTC
many TRBJ2-5 TRBV28 - CASSLGARGETQYF TGTGCCAGCAGTCTCGGGGCCCGCGGAGAGACCCAGTACTTC
many TRBJ2-3 TRBV6-1 TRBD2 CASSAPSGSTDTQYF TGTGCCAGCAGTGCTCCTAGCGGTAGCACAGATACGCAGTATTTT
many TRBJ2-1 TRBV15 - CATSRGGLGAQFF TGTGCCACCAGCAGAGGAGGTTTAGGGGCCCAGTTCTTC
- TRBJ1-1 TRBV5-1 - CASSLRDHYTEAFF TGCGCCAGCAGCTTAAGGGATCACTACACTGAAGCTTTCTTT
- TRBJ2-2 TRBV24-1 TRBD1 CATSDSTGIDTGELFF TGTGCCACCAGTGATTCGACAGGGATCGACACCGGGGAGCTGTTTTTT
many TRBJ2-5 TRBV10-1 - CASSTTGAAKETQYF TGCGCCAGCAGTACTACCGGGGCGGCGAAAGAGACCCAGTACTTC
- TRBJ1-1 TRBV4-2 - CASSHAPTENTEAFF TGTGCCAGCAGCCATGCTCCGACAGAGAACACTGAAGCTTTCTTT
- TRBJ2-5 TRBV20-1 - CSARLGYQETQYF TGCAGTGCTAGGTTAGGGTACCAAGAGACCCAGTACTTC
many TRBJ1-5 TRBV6-1 - CASSSVSNQPQHF TGTGCCAGCAGCTCGGTTAGCAATCAGCCCCAGCATTTT
- TRBJ1-6 TRBV20-1 - CSASGGSPLHF TGCAGTGCTAGCGGCGGTTCACCCCTCCACTTT
- TRBJ2-1 TRBV27 - CASEAPVGNEQFF TGTGCCAGCGAAGCCCCGGTGGGCAATGAGCAGTTCTTC
many TRBJ2-7 TRBV7-2 - CASSLLRTTYEQYF TGTGCCAGCAGCTTATTGCGTACGACCTACGAGCAGTACTTC
many TRBJ2-1 TRBV4-1 - CASSQGIVGKSSYNEQFF TGCGCCAGCAGCCAAGGAATAGTGGGGAAGAGCTCCTACAATGAGCAGTTCTTC
few TRBJ1-1 TRBV29-1 TRBD1 CSVDHWTGDGEAFF TGCAGCGTTGATCATTGGACAGGGGACGGTGAAGCTTTCTTT
many TRBJ2-7 TRBV27 TRBD2 CASSLGTSGSLPPYEQYF TGTGCCAGCAGTTTAGGGACTAGCGGGAGTCTCCCCCCCTACGAGCAGTACTTC
many TRBJ2-1 TRBV3-1 - CASSPGYNEQFF TGTGCCAGCAGCCCCGGCTACAATGAGCAGTTCTTC
- TRBJ2-3 TRBV27 - CASSPHGTESDTQYF TGTGCCAGCAGCCCTCACGGGACGGAGTCAGATACGCAGTATTTT
many TRBJ2-1 TRBV5-1 - CASSLDFSSYNEQFF TGCGCCAGCAGCTTGGATTTCAGCTCCTACAATGAGCAGTTCTTC
many TRBJ2-1 TRBV28 TRBD1 CASSPRDRGRDEQFF TGTGCCAGCAGTCCCCGGGACAGGGGGCGAGATGAGCAGTTCTTC
many TRBJ1-1 TRBV3-1 TRBD1 CASSPTGMQGTEAFF TGTGCCAGCAGCCCGACAGGGATGCAAGGCACTGAAGCTTTCTTT
many TRBJ2-7 TRBV12-3/TRBV12-4 TRBD2 CASSLLAGGEQYF TGTGCCAGCAGCCTACTAGCGGGAGGTGAGCAGTACTTC
many TRBJ1-1 TRBV27 - CASRAGNTEAFF TGTGCCAGCAGGGCCGGGAACACTGAAGCTTTCTTT
- TRBJ2-2 TRBV3-1 - CASSQEGVYTGELFF TGTGCCAGCAGCCAAGAGGGGGTCTACACCGGGGAGCTGTTTTTT
- TRBJ2-1 TRBV19 - CASSRNLDQSNEQFF TGTGCCAGTAGTAGAAACCTGGACCAGAGCAATGAGCAGTTCTTC
- TRBJ2-1 TRBV5-1 - CASRLSLRGILGNEQFF TGCGCCAGCAGGCTTTCACTCCGCGGGATCCTAGGCAATGAGCAGTTCTTC
few TRBJ2-7 TRBV7-3 TRBD2 CASSERAGVGHEQYF TGTGCCAGCAGCGAAAGAGCGGGAGTGGGTCACGAGCAGTACTTC
many TRBJ1-1 TRBV6-1 TRBD1 CASKTGVLRVDTEAFF TGTGCCAGCAAGACAGGGGTCCTCAGGGTAGACACTGAAGCTTTCTTT
- TRBJ2-6 TRBV5-1 - CASTDILGGANVLTF TGCGCCAGCACCGACATCCTTGGTGGGGCCAACGTCCTGACTTTC
many TRBJ2-1 TRBV20-1 TRBD2 CSAPRSSGKVNEQFF TGCAGTGCGCCCCGGTCGAGCGGGAAAGTAAATGAGCAGTTCTTC
- TRBJ1-2 TRBV4-1 - CASSQGLGGDYGYTF TGCGCCAGCAGCCAGGGCCTGGGGGGCGACTATGGCTACACCTTC
many TRBJ2-1 TRBV12-3/TRBV12-4 - CASSLAGQGNEQFF TGTGCCAGCAGTTTAGCGGGTCAGGGCAATGAGCAGTTCTTC